One and the same sample provided the 5 T cell receptor beta chains below, sequenced in a study of vaccination and CD4 T cells after COVID-19. Their cognate antigens are unknown. Treatment noted: approximately 11-day PBMC culture with coronavirus spike peptide pools or control peptides (ViraFEST assay). Oncomine TCR Beta short-read sequencing was applied to DNA from cultured CD4+ T cells. From the PCR reads, TCRdb called clonotypes with MiXCR, one entry per CDR3 protein. Of approximately 14,000 distinct CDR3 sequences in the sample, about 50% were seen once. What was sequenced was CD4+ T cells from blood, cultured in vitro. These receptors originate from a human donor who had recovered from COVID-19.

This chain joins TRBV27 and TRBJ2-7; a weak D match, TRBD1 (6 bases). Germline V gives CDR1 MNHEY, CDR2 SMNVEV (reference sequence). Trimming pared 6 bases from V and 9 bases from J, leaving 18 bases between. The CDR3 sequence is 13 residues long. The CDR3 DNA sequence: TGTGCCAGCAGAGAGGACAGATCTCTCGGGCAGTACTTC. It yields the protein CASREDRSLGQYF.

This chain links TRBV27 with TRBJ1-5, with no clear D. The length of the CDR3 is 14 residues. Looked up from germline, CDR1 is MNHEY and CDR2 is SMNVEV (reference sequence). Trimming left V 4 bases short and J 5 bases short, with 12 bases between. CDR3 sequence reads: CASSSGLGDQPQHF. The CDR3 bases are TGTGCCAGCAGTTCGGGCCTCGGTGATCAGCCCCAGCATTTT.

Only a few counts were recorded for this clonotype. The chain joins TRBV7-8 to TRBJ1-2, with a possible D match to TRBD1 (5 bases). Germline lookup yields CDR1 SGHVS and CDR2 FQNEAQ. V was pared by 4 bases and J by 8 bases, with 11 bases between. The CDR3 covers 12 residues. CDR3 in amino acids: CASSSGLLGYTF. For the CDR3, the DNA is TGTGCCAGCAGCTCGGGACTGCTAGGCTACACCTTC. The variable domain in full, with the rest retrieved from reference TRBV7-8 and TRBJ1-2, is GAGVSQSPRYKVAKRGQDVALRCDPISGHVSLFWYQQALGQGPEFLTYFQNEAQLDKSGLPSDRFFAERPEGSVSTLKIQRTQQEDSAVYLCASSSGLLGYTFGSGTRLTVV.

This clonotype appeared a few times. DNA of the CDR3: TGTGCCAGCAGCTGGAGTTTAGCGGGAGCCTCAGATACGCAGTATTTT. As protein: CASSWSLAGASDTQYF. The chain uses TRBV7-9 and TRBJ2-3; 9 nucleotides agree with TRBD2. Losses at the gene ends were 4 bases for V and 4 bases for J; bases not matched to a gene: 9. The CDR3 is 16 residues long. Germline lookup yields CDR1 SEHNR and CDR2 FQNEAQ (reference sequence).

In its sample, this clonotype was seen a few times. The chain links TRBV28 to TRBJ2-7; TRBD2 aligns across 8 bases. There are 16 residues in the CDR3. Trimming cost V 3 bases and J 4 bases; bases outside gene matches: 11. CDR1 is MDHEN, CDR2 SYDVKM, per germline. The CDR3 region has the DNA TGTGCCAGCAGTTTCGATCGACTACGCGGGAGGTACGAGCAGTACTTC. Translation gives CASSFDRLRGRYEQYF.